The 13 T cell receptor beta chains below come from one sample, sequenced in a study of CD8 T cells in ankylosing spondylitis. One entry per CDR3 protein results from TCRdb running MiXCR on the 5' RACE reads. The repertoire holds 290,000 or so distinct CDR3 sequences, around 21% seen once, with approximately 3.7% in the top ten. Sequencing was performed on blood, either unsorted or a sorted T cell fraction (not recorded which). The receptors come from a female donor with ankylosing spondylitis or in good health (not recorded which).

V usage is TRBV28 and J usage is TRBJ2-7, with a possible D match to TRBD2 (5 bases). Trimming left V 4 bases short and J 2 bases short, with 18 bases between. CDR1 is MDHEN and CDR2 is SYDVKM in the germline V gene. CDR3 size: 16 residues. The CDR3 DNA is TGTGCCAGCAGTTCCCCCGGAGGATCGAATCCCTACGAGCAGTACTTC. It yields the protein CASSSPGGSNPYEQYF.

The V and J genes are TRBV12-3 or TRBV12-4 and TRBJ2-5, with D unclear. The CDR3 consists of 14 residues. Deletions cut 3 bases from V and 1 base from J, with 9 bases between. The CDR3 protein is CASSFGVPQETQYF. The CDR3 region has the DNA TGTGCCAGCAGTTTTGGTGTACCCCAAGAGACCCAGTACTTC.

This chain links TRBV10-3 with TRBJ2-5; tentatively, D is TRBD1 (6 bases). V gave up 10 bases and J gave up 0 bases, with 15 bases separating them. The CDR3 contains 14 residues. The germline CDR1 and CDR2 sequences are ENHRY and SYGVKD. CDR3 region: CATAVTGYQETQYF. The CDR3 DNA reads as TGTGCCACCGCGGTCACAGGGTACCAAGAGACCCAGTACTTC.

This clonotype turned up a few times. The J gene is TRBJ2-2, the V gene TRBV29-1; TRBD2 agrees at 13 bases. This CDR3 is built from 15 residues. Germline V gene sequence: CDR1 SQVTM, CDR2 ANQGSEA. V shed 4 bases and J 5 bases; nucleotides not matched to a gene: 4. The chain's CDR3 is CSVGLAGGSTGELFF. The CDR3 DNA is TGCAGCGTTGGACTAGCGGGAGGATCAACCGGGGAGCTGTTTTTT.

The chain links TRBV4-3 to TRBJ2-2; the D is unclear. The CDR3 runs 15 residues. V was pared by 0 bases and J by 6 bases, with 11 bases between. The germline gives CDR1 LGHNA, CDR2 YSLEER. The CDR3 bases are TGCGCCAGCAGCCAAGATGCGGCATCGTCCGGGGAGCTGTTTTTT. This translates into CASSQDAASSGELFF.

The chain joins TRBV7-2 to TRBJ2-5; no definite D call. The CDR3 is 15 residues long. Germline V gene data show CDR1 as SGHTA and CDR2 as FQGNSA. V was trimmed by 1 base and J by 5 bases, leaving 14 bases between them. In DNA, the CDR3 is TGTGCCAGCAGCTTAGTATGGAGTACGGCGGAGACCCAGTACTTC. Translated, it gives CASSLVWSTAETQYF.

This clonotype came up a few times. The CDR3 DNA sequence: TGTGCCAGCAGCAGGGGGTCCGGTAACTATGGCTACACCTTC. Encoded protein: CASSRGSGNYGYTF. The V and J genes are TRBV6-1 and TRBJ1-2, with 7 bases that match TRBD1. This CDR3 is 14 amino acids long. Germline CDR1 MNHNS, CDR2 SASEGT. The V and J ends lost 6 bases and 1 base, in that order; junction bases with no gene match: 5.

This clonotype was counted at least ten times. The V call is TRBV12-3 or TRBV12-4, the J call TRBJ1-2; tentatively, D is TRBD1 (6 bases). Trimming stripped 5 bases from V and 10 bases from J, with 17 bases between. The length of the CDR3 is 13 residues. This CDR3 reads CASSRTVPPPYTF. DNA for the CDR3: TGTGCCAGCAGTAGGACAGTACCACCACCCTACACCTTC.

This clonotype was seen more than once but under ten times. The chain recombines TRBV5-1 with TRBJ2-1; TRBD2 is a possible D gene (6 bases). Germline V gene sequence: CDR1 SGHRS, CDR2 YFSETQ. Trimming pared 0 bases from V and 6 bases from J, leaving 22 bases between. CDR3 length: 18 amino acids. As DNA, the CDR3 is TGCGCCAGCAGCTTGGTAGTACTAGCACGAGGAGGACCCAATGAGCAGTTCTTC. Translation gives CASSLVVLARGGPNEQFF.

This chain joins TRBV5-1 and TRBJ1-2, with D possibly TRBD1 on 6 matching bases. The CDR3 covers 12 residues. Trimming cost V 5 bases and J 5 bases, with 10 bases left between them. Germline lookup yields CDR1 SGHRS and CDR2 YFSETQ. DNA of the CDR3: TGCGCCAGCAGTCCAGGGGAATATGGCTACACCTTC. Translated: CASSPGEYGYTF.

As for this clonotype: A junction end diverges from the germline sequence, so it may reflect a read error. J is TRBJ2-6 and V is TRBV12-3 or TRBV12-4; 9 nucleotides agree with TRBD1. The CDR3 consists of 15 residues. CDR3 nucleotides: TGTGCCAGCGGGACAGGGATTTCTGGGGCCAACGTCCTGAATTTC. Protein: CASGTGISGANVLNF.

V gene TRBV29-1 combines with J gene TRBJ2-1; D gene unclear. CDR1 and CDR2 (germline): SQVTM, ANQGSEA. Trimming left V 1 base short and J 4 bases short, with 11 bases between. The CDR3 extends over 14 amino acids. The CDR3 region has the DNA TGCAGCGTTGAAGGGCCGAGGATTTACAATGAGCAGTTCTTC. This gives the protein CSVEGPRIYNEQFF.

The gene calls are TRBV27 and TRBJ2-2; TRBD1 is a possible D gene (7 bases). The germline V and J ends were trimmed by 6 bases and 5 bases, with 13 bases remaining between them. The CDR3 contains 14 residues. Germline V gene sequence: CDR1 MNHEY, CDR2 SMNVEV (reference sequence). This CDR3 is CASRRSGGTGELFF. Here the CDR3 DNA reads TGTGCCAGCAGGCGATCAGGGGGGACCGGGGAGCTGTTTTTT.